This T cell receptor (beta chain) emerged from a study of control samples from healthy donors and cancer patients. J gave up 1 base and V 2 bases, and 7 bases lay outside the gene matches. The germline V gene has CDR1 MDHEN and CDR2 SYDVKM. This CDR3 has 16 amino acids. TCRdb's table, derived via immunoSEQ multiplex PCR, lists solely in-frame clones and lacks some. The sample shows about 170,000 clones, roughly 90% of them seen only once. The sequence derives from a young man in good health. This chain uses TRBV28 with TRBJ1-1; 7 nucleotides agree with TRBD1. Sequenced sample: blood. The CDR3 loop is CASSLAIGGENTEAFF. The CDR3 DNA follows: TGTGCCAGCAGTTTAGCTATAGGGGGCGAGAACACTGAAGCTTTCTTT.